What follows are 22 T cell receptor beta chains derived from one specimen sequenced in a study of regulatory T cells in long-lasting Graves disease. As to time point: newly diagnosed GD, antithyroid drugs for less than 3 months. There was RNA extracted from PBMCs, and the TCR library was made from it. The TCR beta library used iRepertoire HTBI primers with Arm-PCR amplification of CDR3. TCRdb reprocessed the multiplex PCR reads via MiXCR and lists one record per CDR3 protein. This table holds 350,000 to 500,000 distinct CDR3 sequences, 16% found once. The sample was also reused in another study, on T cells in Graves' hyperthyroidism and ophthalmopathy.

The sample was peripheral blood mononuclear cells (PBMCs), taken at new diagnosis, from a patient treated with antithyroid drugs. The source is a woman aged 18-29 years with Graves disease.

This clonotype was counted a few times. This sequence may be a read error, since a much larger clone differs from it by one base. The rearrangement joins TRBV2 to TRBJ2-1, with 9 bases matching TRBD2. V trimming: 3 bases; J trimming: 10 bases; junction bases outside the gene matches: 7. This CDR3 has 14 amino acids. Germline V gives CDR1 SNHLY, CDR2 FYNNEI. The CDR3 sequence: CASSEEAGGYEQFF. CDR3 sequence (DNA): TGTGCCAGCAGTGAGGAAGCGGGAGGCTACGAGCAGTTCTTC.

This clonotype was observed at least ten times. This chain's CDR3 is CAWRDRARADTQYF. For the CDR3, the DNA is TGTGCCTGGAGAGACAGAGCAAGAGCGGATACGCAGTATTTT. This chain connects TRBV30 to TRBJ2-3; perhaps TRBD1 as D (5 bases). Trimming shortened V by 3 bases and J by 6 bases, and 16 bases separated the two germline ends. The CDR3 is 14 amino acids. The germline CDR1 and CDR2 sequences are GTSNPN and SVGIG (reference sequence).

The J gene is TRBJ1-4, the V gene TRBV5-5, with D possibly TRBD1 on 5 matching bases. V lost 0 bases, J lost 8 bases, and 17 bases lay in between. Per the germline V gene, CDR1 is SGHKS and CDR2 is YYEKEE (reference sequence). This CDR3 is 16 amino acids long. The CDR3 DNA sequence: TGTGCCAGCAGCTTGGTTCTTCCAGGGAGGGACGAAAAACTGTTTTTT. Protein sequence: CASSLVLPGRDEKLFF.

This clonotype was seen at least ten times. This chain joins TRBV7-2 and TRBJ1-3, with D unresolved. The length of the CDR3 is 16 residues. V was clipped by 2 bases and J by 0 bases, with 11 bases between them. Germline V gene lookup returns CDR1 SGHTA and CDR2 FQGNSA. In DNA, the CDR3 is TGTGCCAGCAGCTTACGGGCAGACCTCTCTGGAAACACCATATATTTT. Translation: CASSLRADLSGNTIYF.

This clonotype was seen ten or more times. V is TRBV3-1 and J is TRBJ1-5, with TRBD1 matching 7 bases. From germline, CDR1 is LGHDT and CDR2 YNNKEL (reference sequence). The CDR3 has 15 residues. Trimming at V came to 0 bases and at J to 5 bases, leaving 4 bases not matched to a gene. The CDR3 protein is CASSQEGQEHQPQHF. The CDR3 nucleotides read TGTGCCAGCAGCCAAGAAGGACAGGAACATCAGCCCCAGCATTTT.

This clonotype was detected ten times or more. The V call is TRBV28, the J call TRBJ2-7; 12 bases line up with TRBD2. This CDR3 has 22 amino acids. V shed 0 bases, J shed 1 base, and the junction held 19 bases outside the gene matches. Looked up from germline, CDR1 is MDHEN and CDR2 is SYDVKM. The CDR3 is CASSLWGGLAGGPKGRSYEQYF. CDR3 nucleotide sequence: TGTGCCAGCAGTTTATGGGGTGGGCTAGCGGGAGGGCCAAAGGGCCGATCCTACGAGCAGTACTTC.

This rearrangement joins TRBV7-3 to TRBJ2-1, with TRBD2 matching over 14 bases. The J segment lost 6 bases and the V segment lost 5 bases, leaving 6 bases of the junction unmatched. The CDR3 length is 16 residues. From germline, CDR1 is SGHTA and CDR2 FQGTGA. The CDR3: CASSPSGTSGSNEQFF. CDR3 bases: TGTGCCAGCAGCCCGTCCGGGACTAGCGGGAGCAATGAGCAGTTCTTC.

The CDR3 DNA follows: TGTGCCAGCGACGACAGGGTTGGCTACACCTTC. Its translation: CASDDRVGYTF. The chain recombines TRBV7-9 with TRBJ1-2; 7 bases match TRBD1. After removal of 8 bases from V and 7 bases from J, the junction contained 4 bases not matched to a gene. Per the germline V gene, CDR1 is SEHNR and CDR2 is FQNEAQ (reference sequence). The CDR3 contains 11 residues. Drawing the rest from reference TRBV7-9 and TRBJ1-2, the complete variable domain is DTGVSQNPRHKITKRGQNVTFRCDPISEHNRLYWYRQTLGQGPEFLTYFQNEAQLEKSRLLSDRFSAERPKGSFSTLEIQRTEQGDSAMYLCASDDRVGYTFGSGTRLTVV.

Regarding this clonotype: A read error may explain this, as a much larger clone is one base away. This chain uses TRBV6-1 with TRBJ1-1; D is ambiguous. This CDR3 is built from 14 residues. CDR1 is MNHNS, CDR2 SASEGT, per germline. CDR3 DNA: TGTGCCAGCGGTGACGGGGAAATGAACACTGAAGCTTTCTTT. Amino acids: CASGDGEMNTEAFF.

This clonotype has a count of ten or more. The chain couples TRBV6-1 to TRBJ2-1, with 7 bases aligning to TRBD2. The CDR3 runs 14 residues. The germline gives CDR1 MNHNS, CDR2 SASEGT. J gave up 8 bases and V 2 bases, and 6 bases lay outside the gene matches. The CDR3 DNA reads as TGTGCCAGCAGTGAAAGTGGGGAGGGCCATGAGCAGTTCTTC. Translation gives CASSESGEGHEQFF.

This clonotype was seen repeatedly, ten times or more. The chain has TRBV29-1 and TRBJ2-3; 11 bases match TRBD2. This CDR3 is built from 16 residues. CDR1 is SQVTM and CDR2 is ANQGSEA in the germline V gene. Unmatched junction bases numbered 11, after V lost 5 bases and J lost 4 bases. The CDR3 here is CSVTGTSGSSPDTQYF. The CDR3 DNA follows: TGCAGCGTTACGGGCACTAGCGGGAGTTCCCCAGATACGCAGTATTTT.

The V call is TRBV5-1, the J call TRBJ2-7, with 14 positions matching TRBD2. V shed 3 bases and J 3 bases; nucleotides not matched to a gene: 5. The germline V gene has CDR1 SGHRS and CDR2 YFSETQ. The CDR3 covers 16 residues. CDR3 bases: TGCGCCAGCAGCTCCGGGACTAGCGGGGGTGTCTACGAGCAGTACTTC. Amino acid sequence: CASSSGTSGGVYEQYF.

The chain links TRBV20-1 to TRBJ1-2; 7 bases map to TRBD1. Germline CDR1 reads DFQATT; CDR2 reads SNEGSKA (reference sequence). V shed 6 bases and J 0 bases; nucleotides not matched to a gene: 7. The CDR3 contains 14 residues. The CDR3 DNA reads TGCAGTGCCAAAACGGACAGGACTAACTATGGCTACACCTTC. It yields the protein CSAKTDRTNYGYTF.

This clonotype has ten or more counts. The V gene is TRBV12-3 or TRBV12-4, the J gene TRBJ1-2; D uncertain. The length of the CDR3 is 13 residues. Trimming took 8 bases from V and 0 from J, leaving 10 bases between them. The CDR3 DNA sequence: TGTGCCAGCTTAGTTCCTCCTAACTATGGCTACACCTTC. It translates to CASLVPPNYGYTF.

In its sample, this clonotype was seen a few times. The chain couples TRBV6-1 to TRBJ1-2; D is undetermined. This CDR3 is built from 12 residues. Germline CDR1 MNHNS, CDR2 SASEGT. V shed 7 bases and J shed 7 bases, with 13 bases lying between them. The CDR3 spells CASIGWALGYTF. As DNA, the CDR3 is TGTGCCAGCATAGGGTGGGCCCTTGGCTACACCTTC.

This clonotype has only a few counts. J is TRBJ2-5 and V is TRBV3-2; TRBD1, the table's D call, was not compared with the DNA. TRBV3-2 constitutes a pseudogene. The CDR3 is 18 amino acids. CDR3 residues: CASSQMLGGRVPRETQYF. In DNA, the CDR3 is TGTGCCAGCAGCCAGATGTTGGGGGGGCGCGTTCCCCGAGAGACCCAGTACTTC.

This clonotype has more than one count but fewer than ten. The chain uses TRBV30 and TRBJ2-3; 12 bases are a match to TRBD1. J lost 8 bases, V lost 4 bases, and 10 bases had no gene match. This CDR3 spans 15 amino acids. Germline CDR1 reads GTSNPN; CDR2 reads SVGIG (reference sequence). The CDR3 here is CAWNSEGTGGSTQYF. Written as DNA, the CDR3 is TGTGCCTGGAACTCAGAGGGGACAGGGGGCAGTACGCAGTATTTT.

This clonotype occurred many times. J is TRBJ2-1 and V is TRBV5-6; D gene ambiguous. Deletions cut 4 bases from V and 8 bases from J, with 10 bases between. The CDR3 consists of 12 residues. Germline lookup yields CDR1 SGHDT and CDR2 YYEEEE. Here the CDR3 reads CASSQGAYEQFF. As DNA, the CDR3 is TGTGCCAGCAGCCAAGGTGCATATGAGCAGTTCTTC.

The CDR3 DNA follows: TGTGCCAGCAGCAATACGGGACTAGTTTTCACCGGGGAGCTGTTTTTT. Translating gives CASSNTGLVFTGELFF. The V call is TRBV7-3, the J call TRBJ2-2, with TRBD2 matching 8 bases. CDR1 and CDR2 from the germline V gene are SGHTA and FQGTGA. V trimming: 5 bases; J trimming: 4 bases; junction bases outside the gene matches: 9. CDR3 length: 16 residues.

The rearrangement links TRBV11-2 to TRBJ2-7; D unresolved. CDR3 length: 16 residues. From germline, CDR1 is SGHAT and CDR2 FQNNGV. With 0 bases removed from V and 2 bases from J, the gap between germline ends came to 14 bases. The CDR3 DNA reads TGTGCCAGCAGCTTAGAACGTTTGGTGGGAACCTACGAGCAGTACTTC. It codes for CASSLERLVGTYEQYF.

Concerning this clonotype itself: This may stem from a read error, because a much larger clone lies one nucleotide away. The V gene is TRBV28, the J gene TRBJ1-1; the D gene is possibly TRBD1 (5 bases). The germline V and J ends were trimmed by 3 bases and 5 bases, with 19 bases remaining between them. The germline gives CDR1 MDHEN, CDR2 SYDVKM. The CDR3 length is 16 residues. The CDR3 loop is CASSFRRGLGGTEAFF. The CDR3 DNA reads TGTGCCAGCAGTTTTCGCCGGGGTTTGGGGGGGACTGAAGCTTTCTTT. The entire variable domain, with the rest obtained from reference TRBV28 and TRBJ1-1, is as follows: DVKVTQSSRYLVKRTGEKVFLECVQDMDHENMFWYRQDPGLGLRLIYFSYDVKMKEKGDIPEGYSVSREKKERFSLILESASTNQTSMYLCASSFRRGLGGTEAFFGQGTRLTVV.

This clonotype was counted at least ten times. The J gene is TRBJ2-3, the V gene TRBV7-3, with D possibly matching TRBD1 (7 bases). This CDR3 comprises 15 residues. Germline V gives CDR1 SGHTA, CDR2 FQGTGA. Between the trimmed V and J ends, which lost 4 bases and 3 bases, there was a span of 14 bases. The CDR3 loop is CASSSAGGRTDTQYF. CDR3 bases: TGTGCCAGCAGCTCCGCAGGGGGGCGGACAGATACGCAGTATTTT.